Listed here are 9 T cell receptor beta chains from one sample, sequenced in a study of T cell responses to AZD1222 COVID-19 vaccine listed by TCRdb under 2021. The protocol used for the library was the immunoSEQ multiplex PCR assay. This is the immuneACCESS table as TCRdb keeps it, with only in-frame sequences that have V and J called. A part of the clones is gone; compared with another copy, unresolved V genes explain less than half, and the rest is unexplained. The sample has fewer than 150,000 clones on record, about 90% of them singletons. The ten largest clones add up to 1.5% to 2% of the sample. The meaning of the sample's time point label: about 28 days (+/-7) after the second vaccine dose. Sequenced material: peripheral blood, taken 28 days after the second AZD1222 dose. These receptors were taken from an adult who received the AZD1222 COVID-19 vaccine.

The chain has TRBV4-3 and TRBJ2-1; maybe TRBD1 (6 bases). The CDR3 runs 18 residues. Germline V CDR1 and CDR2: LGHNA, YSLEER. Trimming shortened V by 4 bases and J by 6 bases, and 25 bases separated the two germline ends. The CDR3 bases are TGCGCCAGCAGCCCAAAAGGTTCAGGGGAGATCTATGGCAATGAGCAGTTCTTC. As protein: CASSPKGSGEIYGNEQFF.

The CDR3 reads CATQGDFNYGYTF. The CDR3 DNA follows: TGTGCCACACAGGGGGACTTTAACTATGGCTACACCTTC. The chain links TRBV28 to TRBJ1-2; 8 positions agree with TRBD1. CDR3 size: 13 residues. Germline V gives CDR1 MDHEN, CDR2 SYDVKM. J was trimmed by 1 base and V by 10 bases; bases with no gene match: 5.

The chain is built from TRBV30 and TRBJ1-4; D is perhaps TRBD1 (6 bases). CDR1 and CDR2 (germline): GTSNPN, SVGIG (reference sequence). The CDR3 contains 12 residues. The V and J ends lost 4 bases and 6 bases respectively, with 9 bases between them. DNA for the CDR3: TGTGCCTGGACTGGGGGCCATGAAAAACTGTTTTTT. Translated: CAWTGGHEKLFF.

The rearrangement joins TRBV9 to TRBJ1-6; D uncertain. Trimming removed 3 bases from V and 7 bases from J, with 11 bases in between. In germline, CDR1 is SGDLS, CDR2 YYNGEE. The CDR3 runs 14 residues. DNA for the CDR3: TGTGCCAGCAGCGCAGGACTCCTAAATTCACCCCTCCACTTT. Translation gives CASSAGLLNSPLHF.

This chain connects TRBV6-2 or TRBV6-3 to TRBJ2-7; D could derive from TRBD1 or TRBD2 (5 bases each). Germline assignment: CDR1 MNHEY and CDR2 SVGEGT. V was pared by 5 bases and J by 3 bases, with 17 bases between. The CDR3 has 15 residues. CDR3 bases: TGTGCCAGCAGTGTTCCGGGGCTAGCAGTCTACGAGCAGTACTTC. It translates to CASSVPGLAVYEQYF.

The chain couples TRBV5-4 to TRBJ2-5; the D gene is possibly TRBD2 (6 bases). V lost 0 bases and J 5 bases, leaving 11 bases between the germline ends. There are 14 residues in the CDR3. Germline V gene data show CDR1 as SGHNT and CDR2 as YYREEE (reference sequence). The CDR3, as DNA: TGTGCCAGCAGCTTGGGGGGGACTTGGGAGACCCAGTACTTC. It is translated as CASSLGGTWETQYF.

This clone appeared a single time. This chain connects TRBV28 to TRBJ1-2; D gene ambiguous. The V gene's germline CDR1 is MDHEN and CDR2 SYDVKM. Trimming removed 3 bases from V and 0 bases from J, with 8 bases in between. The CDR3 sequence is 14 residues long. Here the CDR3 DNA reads TGTGCCAGCAGTTTGGGCGCGGCTAACTATGGCTACACCTTC. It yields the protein CASSLGAANYGYTF.

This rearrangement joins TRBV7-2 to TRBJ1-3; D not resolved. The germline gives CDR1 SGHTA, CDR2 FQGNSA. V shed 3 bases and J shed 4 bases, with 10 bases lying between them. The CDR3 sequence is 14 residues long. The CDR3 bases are TGTGCCAGCAGCTTGGGCAGCTTAGGAAACACCATATATTTT. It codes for CASSLGSLGNTIYF.

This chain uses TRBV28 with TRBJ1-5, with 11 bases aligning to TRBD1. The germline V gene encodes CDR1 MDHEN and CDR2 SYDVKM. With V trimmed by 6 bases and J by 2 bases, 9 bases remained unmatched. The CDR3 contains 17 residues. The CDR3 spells CASSRGQGALGNQPQHF. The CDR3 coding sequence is TGTGCCAGCAGCCGTGGACAGGGGGCGTTAGGCAATCAGCCCCAGCATTTT.